This passage covers 32 T cell receptor beta chains from one sample sequenced in a study of T cells in Graves' hyperthyroidism and ophthalmopathy. Researchers amplified the TCR beta CDR3 regions from RNA transcripts. During a first-round RT-PCR of the TCR CDR3, the HTBI primer set was used. MiXCR, applied by TCRdb to the multiplex PCR reads, yields one record per CDR3 protein. Of hundreds of thousands of distinct CDR3 sequences in the sample, about 20% were seen once. Sequencing used blood. The receptors were gathered from a man aged 40-49 years with Graves' ophthalmopathy.

A note on this clonotype: A single base separates this from a much larger clone, so it may be a read error. V and J are TRBV6-1 and TRBJ2-3; unclear D gene. The CDR3 consists of 15 residues. Germline loops: CDR1 MNHNS, CDR2 SASEGT. The ends were cut back, 6 bases at V and 0 bases at J, with 13 bases in the middle. CDR3 protein: CASSLMGISTDTQYF. CDR3 nucleotide sequence: TGTGCCAGCAGCCTCATGGGAATTAGCACAGATACGCAGTATTTT.

The chain employs TRBV5-1 and TRBJ2-7; TRBD1 might be the D (6 bases). The V end lost 4 bases, the J end lost 7 bases, and 18 bases lay between the germline ends. This CDR3 comprises 14 residues. Germline assignment: CDR1 SGHRS and CDR2 YFSETQ. The CDR3 coding sequence is TGCGCCAGCAGCCCCCGCCAGGGGCGAGGGGAGCAGTACTTC. Protein: CASSPRQGRGEQYF.

This clonotype was observed at least ten times. The chain carries TRBV15 and TRBJ2-5, with 9 bases matching TRBD1. V gave up 5 bases and J gave up 5 bases; unmatched junction bases: 9. The CDR3 contains 15 residues. Germline V gene lookup returns CDR1 LNHNV and CDR2 YYDKDF (reference sequence). CDR3 sequence reads: CATSPRDRVRETQYF. CDR3 bases: TGTGCCACCAGCCCCCGGGACAGGGTTAGGGAGACCCAGTACTTC.

This clonotype has only a few counts. CDR3: CSARDKLTPSPPDTQYF. CDR3 sequence (DNA): TGCAGTGCTAGAGACAAACTGACCCCCTCCCCTCCGGATACGCAGTATTTT. The chain joins TRBV20-1 to TRBJ2-3; no firm D call. This CDR3 comprises 17 residues. V was cut by 0 bases and J by 6 bases, with 22 bases left in between. Germline loops: CDR1 DFQATT, CDR2 SNEGSKA (reference sequence).

This clonotype was seen only a few times. The V gene is TRBV27, the J gene TRBJ2-3; D is possibly TRBD2 (5 bases). This CDR3 spans 15 amino acids. CDR1 MNHEY and CDR2 SMNVEV come from the germline V gene (reference sequence). V dropped 4 bases and J dropped 2 bases, with 13 bases sitting between them. CDR3 coding DNA: TGTGCCAGCAGTTCCCCCCCGGGGATCACAGATACGCAGTATTTT. Protein product: CASSSPPGITDTQYF.

This clonotype has more than one count but fewer than ten. This chain connects TRBV5-1 to TRBJ1-2; no clear D gene. The V gene's germline CDR1 is SGHRS and CDR2 YFSETQ. V lost 0 bases, J lost 4 bases, and 13 bases lay in between. This CDR3 has 15 amino acids. The CDR3 nucleotides are TGCGCCAGCAGCTTGGGCCAGGCAACCCCCTATGGCTACACCTTC. As protein: CASSLGQATPYGYTF. Complete variable domain (other parts from reference TRBV5-1 and TRBJ1-2): KAGVTQTPRYLIKTRGQQVTLSCSPISGHRSVSWYQQTPGQGLQFLFEYFSETQRNKGNFPGRFSGRQFSNSRSEMNVSTLELGDSALYLCASSLGQATPYGYTFGSGTRLTVV.

This clonotype was seen a handful of times. The CDR3 loop is CAISVQGARPGANVLTF. CDR3 bases: TGTGCCATCAGTGTTCAGGGGGCGCGCCCTGGGGCCAACGTCCTGACTTTC. V usage is TRBV10-3 and J usage is TRBJ2-6; 8 bases map to TRBD1. Germline V gene lookup returns CDR1 ENHRY and CDR2 SYGVKD. The trim removed 4 bases at V and 2 bases at J, leaving 7 bases unmatched. CDR3 length: 17 amino acids.

This clonotype was observed a handful of times. This sequence joins TRBV3-1 and TRBJ1-2; D remains ambiguous. This CDR3 is built from 17 residues. Trimming took off 0 bases at V and 0 bases at J, with 14 bases between the two ends. Germline V gene data show CDR1 as LGHDT and CDR2 as YNNKEL (reference sequence). Written as DNA, the CDR3 is TGTGCCAGCAGCCAAGATCGAGGAGGGCTAACTAACTATGGCTACACCTTC. This codes for CASSQDRGGLTNYGYTF. Combining the CDR3 with reference TRBV3-1 and TRBJ1-2 gives the whole variable domain DTAVSQTPKYLVTQMGNDKSIKCEQNLGHDTMYWYKQDSKKFLKIMFSYNNKELIINETVPNRFSPKSPDKAHLNLHINSLELGDSAVYFCASSQDRGGLTNYGYTFGSGTRLTVV.

J is TRBJ2-7 and V is TRBV7-8; perhaps TRBD1 as D (6 bases). This CDR3 has 15 amino acids. CDR1 and CDR2 (germline): SGHVS, FQNEAQ. V was trimmed by 0 bases and J by 7 bases, leaving 16 bases between them. The CDR3 region is CASSLASQGSREQYF. The DNA of the CDR3 is TGTGCCAGCAGCTTAGCCTCACAGGGATCTAGGGAGCAGTACTTC.

The rearrangement links TRBV29-1 to TRBJ1-2; D uncertain. This CDR3 is built from 13 residues. Germline lookup yields CDR1 SQVTM and CDR2 ANQGSEA. V was clipped by 2 bases and J by 4 bases, with 11 bases between them. The DNA for the CDR3 is TGCAGCGTTGAACTTTCCGGTTCCTATGGCTACACCTTC. Amino acid sequence: CSVELSGSYGYTF.

The rearrangement uses TRBV25-1 and TRBJ2-1; the match to TRBD2 covers 12 bases. Trimming took 4 bases from V and 7 from J; bases not matched to a gene: 11. This CDR3 comprises 17 residues. In germline, CDR1 is MGHDK, CDR2 SYGVNS. The CDR3 region is CASSGLAGGPWKNEQFF. The CDR3 nucleotides are TGTGCCAGCAGTGGGCTAGCGGGGGGGCCTTGGAAAAATGAGCAGTTCTTC.

V gene TRBV20-1 combines with J gene TRBJ2-7; D is possibly TRBD1 (5 bases). Trimming removed 0 bases from V and 5 bases from J, with 17 bases in between. Germline values: CDR1 DFQATT, CDR2 SNEGSKA (reference sequence). The CDR3 consists of 15 residues. The DNA of the CDR3 is TGCAGTGCTAGAGATAAAAGGGGCTTGAGAAACGAGCAGTACTTC. Its translation is CSARDKRGLRNEQYF.

V is TRBV14 and J is TRBJ2-5; D gene uncertain. The CDR3 is made up of 14 amino acids. Germline CDR1 is SGHDN and CDR2 is FVKESK. Between the trimmed V and J ends, which lost 1 base and 1 base, there was a span of 7 bases. Here the CDR3 DNA reads TGTGCCAGCAGCCAAGTCGCCACCCAAGAGACCCAGTACTTC. Translated: CASSQVATQETQYF.

Notes on this clonotype: It may be a read error: a sequence one base away is much more abundant. The CDR3 end shows no conserved phenylalanine or tryptophan, and so a read error is likely. The V gene is TRBV20-1, the J gene TRBJ2-1, with 9 bases lining up with TRBD2. Trimming cost V 4 bases and J 5 bases; bases outside gene matches: 9. Germline CDR1 DFQATT, CDR2 SNEGSKA (reference sequence). The CDR3 runs 15 residues. CDR3 amino acids: CSATSRTSVNNEQFL. DNA of the CDR3: TGCAGTGCTACCTCACGGACTAGCGTTAACAATGAGCAGTTCCTC.

The CDR3 nucleotides are TGTGCCAGCAGCATCGCGGGACAAGGCTATGGCTACACCTTC. Its protein product is CASSIAGQGYGYTF. The gene calls are TRBV6-2 or TRBV6-3 and TRBJ1-2, with a weak D call TRBD1 (6 bases). Trimming cost V 6 bases and J 4 bases, with 15 bases left between them. This CDR3 comprises 14 residues. Germline assignment: CDR1 MNHEY and CDR2 SVGEGT.

This clonotype was seen a few times. The V call is TRBV13, the J call TRBJ2-1; no clear D gene. Germline CDR1 and CDR2: PRHDT and FYEKMQ (reference sequence). This CDR3 region has 14 residues. Trimming removed 1 base from V and 0 bases from J, with 4 bases in between. The CDR3 spells CASSLEFSYNEQFF. CDR3 in DNA: TGTGCCAGCAGCTTAGAATTCTCCTACAATGAGCAGTTCTTC.

This clonotype has only a few counts. V and J are TRBV11-2 and TRBJ1-1; D might be TRBD1 (5 bases). This CDR3 has 13 residues. CDR1 and CDR2 (germline): SGHAT, FQNNGV. Trimming took 4 bases from V and 4 from J, leaving 10 bases between them. The CDR3 DNA sequence: TGTGCCAGCAGCTGGGATGGGGGCACTGAAGCTTTCTTT. It is translated as CASSWDGGTEAFF.

There are many counts of this clonotype. V is TRBV11-2 and J is TRBJ2-3; D is ambiguous. Trimming left V 9 bases short and J 4 bases short, with 5 bases between. The CDR3 loop spans 10 amino acids. Germline V gene lookup returns CDR1 SGHAT and CDR2 FQNNGV. The DNA for the CDR3 is TGTGCCAGTGGGGCAGATACGCAGTATTTT. It translates to CASGADTQYF.

A few counts support this clonotype. J is TRBJ2-1 and V is TRBV27; 9 bases align to TRBD2. This CDR3 region has 14 residues. The germline V gene encodes CDR1 MNHEY and CDR2 SMNVEV (reference sequence). V lost 6 bases, J lost 8 bases, and 8 bases stayed unmatched. The CDR3 loop is CASRNGLANDEQFF. For the CDR3, the DNA is TGTGCCAGCAGAAACGGACTAGCGAACGATGAGCAGTTCTTC.

This clonotype has just a few counts. V usage is TRBV12-3 or TRBV12-4 and J usage is TRBJ2-4; D unclear. The ends were cut back, 3 bases at V and 3 bases at J, with 9 bases in the middle. The CDR3 length is 14 residues. CDR3 sequence: CASSFRVNKNIQYF. The CDR3 DNA reads as TGTGCCAGCAGTTTTCGAGTAAACAAAAACATTCAGTACTTC.

In its sample, this clonotype was seen a few times. V usage is TRBV18 and J usage is TRBJ2-7; 13 bases agree with TRBD2. The CDR3 spans 18 residues. The V gene end was trimmed by 0 bases and the J gene end by 4 bases; junction bases not matched to a gene: 9. Germline CDR1 and CDR2: KGHSH and LQKENI. In nucleotides, the CDR3 is TGTGCCAGCTCACCACCGGCCTGGACTAGCGGGAGATGGTACGAGCAGTACTTC. It is translated as CASSPPAWTSGRWYEQYF.

This clonotype was detected many times. The chain is built from TRBV20-1 and TRBJ2-5, with 8 bases that match TRBD1. The CDR3 consists of 14 residues. Per the germline V gene, CDR1 is DFQATT and CDR2 is SNEGSKA (reference sequence). The CDR3 protein is CTLQARDRKETQYF. DNA for the CDR3: TGCACTCTACAAGCGAGGGACAGGAAAGAGACCCAGTACTTC.

This clonotype was picked up a small number of times. The rearrangement links TRBV7-2 to TRBJ2-3; D is perhaps TRBD2 (6 bases). The CDR3 extends over 16 amino acids. The ends were cut back, 1 base at V and 6 bases at J, with 17 bases in the middle. Germline CDR1 SGHTA, CDR2 FQGNSA. The CDR3 sequence: CASSLEGLPLSDTQYF. For the CDR3, the DNA is TGTGCCAGCAGCTTAGAGGGACTTCCTTTATCCGATACGCAGTATTTT.

This clonotype occurred a few times. The rearrangement joins TRBV29-1 to TRBJ2-5, with D tentatively TRBD1 or TRBD2 (5 bases each). There are 12 residues in the CDR3. The germline gives CDR1 SQVTM, CDR2 ANQGSEA. V was cut by 4 bases and J by 5 bases, with 11 bases left in between. The CDR3 DNA follows: TGCAGCGTTGGGGACGGGCGGGAGACCCAGTACTTC. It is translated as CSVGDGRETQYF.

The chain recombines TRBV3-1 with TRBJ2-1; 10 nucleotides agree with TRBD2. Trimming at V came to 4 bases and at J to 2 bases, leaving 5 bases not matched to a gene. Germline values: CDR1 LGHDT, CDR2 YNNKEL (reference sequence). The CDR3 extends over 16 amino acids. The CDR3 protein is CASSPLAGETYNEQFF. For the CDR3, the DNA is TGTGCCAGCAGCCCGCTAGCGGGGGAAACCTACAATGAGCAGTTCTTC.

This clonotype was recorded only once. One base away lies a much larger clone, so this may be a sequencing read error. The chain uses TRBV18 and TRBJ1-1; 8 bases fit TRBD1. Per the germline V gene, CDR1 is KGHSH and CDR2 is LQKENI. The V and J ends lost 3 bases and 0 bases, in that order; junction bases with no gene match: 3. This CDR3 spans 15 amino acids. The CDR3 DNA reads TGTGCCAGCTCACCGTCGACAGGGGTGAACACTGAAGCTTTCTTT. Its translation: CASSPSTGVNTEAFF.

This chain connects TRBV7-8 to TRBJ1-2, with a weak D call TRBD1 (6 bases). Trimming took off 5 bases at V and 4 bases at J, with 20 bases between the two ends. This CDR3 has 16 amino acids. Germline V CDR1 and CDR2: SGHVS, FQNEAQ. The CDR3 loop is CASSKDRVRPSYGYTF. The CDR3 DNA is TGTGCCAGCAGCAAGGACAGAGTTCGGCCGTCCTATGGCTACACCTTC. The variable domain in full, completed from reference TRBV7-8 and TRBJ1-2, reads GAGVSQSPRYKVAKRGQDVALRCDPISGHVSLFWYQQALGQGPEFLTYFQNEAQLDKSGLPSDRFFAERPEGSVSTLKIQRTQQEDSAVYLCASSKDRVRPSYGYTFGSGTRLTVV.

This clonotype occurred a few times. The chain joins TRBV4-1 to TRBJ1-1; maybe TRBD1 (6 bases). The CDR3 is made up of 16 amino acids. Trimming removed 0 bases at V and 2 bases at J, with 13 bases between. Germline loops: CDR1 MGHRA, CDR2 YSYEKL. DNA for the CDR3: TGCGCCAGCAGCCAAGAGGGGACAAGGGTAAACACTGAAGCTTTCTTT. Encoded protein: CASSQEGTRVNTEAFF.

Only a few counts were recorded for this clonotype. The chain joins TRBV27 to TRBJ2-5; the match to TRBD2 covers 11 bases. The junction had 13 bases not matched to a gene; V was cut back by 6 bases and J by 4 bases. The CDR3 length is 17 residues. CDR1 and CDR2 (germline): MNHEY, SMNVEV (reference sequence). The CDR3 DNA sequence: TGTGCCAGCAGCGTAGATAGCGGGGGGGAAGCACTAGAGACCCAGTACTTC. Protein: CASSVDSGGEALETQYF.

The sample holds a few counts of this clonotype. The chain carries TRBV9 and TRBJ2-7; 12 bases align to TRBD1. In germline, CDR1 is SGDLS, CDR2 YYNGEE. The J segment lost 5 bases and the V segment lost 4 bases, leaving 4 bases of the junction unmatched. This CDR3 comprises 14 residues. The CDR3, as DNA: TGTGCCAGCAGCTACGGGACAGGGGGCGACGAGCAGTACTTC. Translated: CASSYGTGGDEQYF.

The chain joins TRBV6-2 or TRBV6-3 to TRBJ2-1, with 8 bases lining up with TRBD2. CDR3 size: 17 residues. The junction had 15 bases not matched to a gene; V was cut back by 2 bases and J by 9 bases. Per germline, CDR1 MNHEY and CDR2 SVGEGT. CDR3: CASSYGGTRGLRGEQFF. As DNA, the CDR3 is TGTGCCAGCAGTTACGGGGGGACTAGAGGCCTTAGGGGTGAGCAGTTCTTC.

The chain couples TRBV7-6 to TRBJ2-5, with 9 bases lining up with TRBD1. The germline V gene encodes CDR1 SGHVS and CDR2 FNYEAQ. Trimming removed 4 bases from V and 5 bases from J; junction bases left unmatched: 5. There are 14 residues in the CDR3. DNA for the CDR3: TGTGCCAGCAGCTCGGGACAGGGTTACGAGACCCAGTACTTC. Translated, it gives CASSSGQGYETQYF. The full variable domain, in which reference TRBV7-6 and TRBJ2-5 provide the parts outside the CDR3, is GAGVSQSPRYKVTKRGQDVALRCDPISGHVSLYWYRQALGQGPEFLTYFNYEAQQDKSGLPNDRFSAERPEGSISTLTIQRTEQRDSAMYRCASSSGQGYETQYFGPGTRLLVL.